This T cell receptor beta chain was found in a study of shared clonotypes between healthy human individuals. As for the study in general: A donor's plate count was three for CD4 naive and three for CD4 memory; CD8 naive had two and CD8 memory one. Study findings and constraints: Only a few donors were included, so the genetic and exposure-history diversity represented was limited.

At deep level, the assay was performed. Sequencing used immunoSEQ multiplex PCR; TCRdb keeps in-frame clones, though not all of them. This repertoire shows 2 million to 2.5 million clones, approximately 96% found once; its top ten account for around 0.13%. The CDR3 extends over 16 amino acids. J was trimmed by 5 bases and V by 2 bases; bases with no gene match: 9. Germline V gene sequence: CDR1 SGHRS, CDR2 YFSETQ. In the case of this clone: The target antigen is unknown.

The source of this sequence is a man younger than 35 in good health. V and J are TRBV5-1 and TRBJ2-5; TRBD2 aligns across 10 bases. The sample was naive CD4+ T cells sorted from blood. Noted subset: CD45RA+ positively selected. CDR3 region: CASSFTSGGASETQYF. The DNA of the CDR3 is TGCGCCAGCAGCTTTACAAGCGGGGGGGCCAGTGAGACCCAGTACTTC.